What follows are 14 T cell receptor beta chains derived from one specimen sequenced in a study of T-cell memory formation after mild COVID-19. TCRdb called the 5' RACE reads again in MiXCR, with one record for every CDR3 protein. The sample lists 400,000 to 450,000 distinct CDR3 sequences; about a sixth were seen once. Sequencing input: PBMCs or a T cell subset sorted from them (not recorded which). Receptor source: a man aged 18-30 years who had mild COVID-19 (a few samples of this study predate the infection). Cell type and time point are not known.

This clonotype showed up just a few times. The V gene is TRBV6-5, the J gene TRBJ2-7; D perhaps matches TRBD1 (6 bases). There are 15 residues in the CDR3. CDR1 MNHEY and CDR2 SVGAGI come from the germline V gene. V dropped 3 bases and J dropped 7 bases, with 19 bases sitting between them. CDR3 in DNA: TGTGCCAGCAGTTATGGAATGGGGGCTCGTATTGAGCAGTACTTC. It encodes CASSYGMGARIEQYF.

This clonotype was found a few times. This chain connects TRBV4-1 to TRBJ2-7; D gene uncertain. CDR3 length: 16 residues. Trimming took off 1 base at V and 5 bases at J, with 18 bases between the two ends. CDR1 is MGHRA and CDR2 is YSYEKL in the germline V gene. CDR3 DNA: TGCGCCAGCAGCCAAGTTCCAGGAACCACCGCCCACGAGCAGTACGTC. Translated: CASSQVPGTTAHEQYV.

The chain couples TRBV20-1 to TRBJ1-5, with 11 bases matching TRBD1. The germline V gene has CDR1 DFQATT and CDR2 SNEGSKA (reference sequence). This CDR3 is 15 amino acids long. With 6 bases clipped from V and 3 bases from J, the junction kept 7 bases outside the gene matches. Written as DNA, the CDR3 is TGCAGTGCAACGGGACAGGGGGGAAACAATCAGCCCCAGCATTTT. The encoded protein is CSATGQGGNNQPQHF.

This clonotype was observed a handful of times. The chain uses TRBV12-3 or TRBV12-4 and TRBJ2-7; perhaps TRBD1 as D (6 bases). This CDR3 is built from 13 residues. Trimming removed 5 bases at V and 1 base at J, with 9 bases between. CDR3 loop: CASSRTASYEQYF. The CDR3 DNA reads TGTGCCAGCAGTCGGACAGCGTCCTACGAGCAGTACTTC.

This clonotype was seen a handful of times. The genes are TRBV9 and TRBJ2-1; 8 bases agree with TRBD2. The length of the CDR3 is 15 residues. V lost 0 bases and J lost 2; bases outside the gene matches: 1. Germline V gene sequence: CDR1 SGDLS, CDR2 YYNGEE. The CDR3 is CASSVGGGTYNEQFF. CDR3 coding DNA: TGTGCCAGCAGCGTAGGCGGGGGGACCTACAATGAGCAGTTCTTC.

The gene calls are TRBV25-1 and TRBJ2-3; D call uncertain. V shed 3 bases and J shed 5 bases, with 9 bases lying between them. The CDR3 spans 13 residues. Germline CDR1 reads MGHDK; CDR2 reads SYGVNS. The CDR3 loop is CASSDGVEDTQYF. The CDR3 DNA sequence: TGTGCCAGCAGTGATGGGGTGGAAGATACGCAGTATTTT.

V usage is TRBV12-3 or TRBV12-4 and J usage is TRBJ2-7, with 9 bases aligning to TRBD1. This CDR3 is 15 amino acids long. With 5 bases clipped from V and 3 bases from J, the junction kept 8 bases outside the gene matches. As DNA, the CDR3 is TGTGCCAGCAGTCTCAGACAGGGGGTACTCTACGAGCAGTACTTC. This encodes CASSLRQGVLYEQYF.

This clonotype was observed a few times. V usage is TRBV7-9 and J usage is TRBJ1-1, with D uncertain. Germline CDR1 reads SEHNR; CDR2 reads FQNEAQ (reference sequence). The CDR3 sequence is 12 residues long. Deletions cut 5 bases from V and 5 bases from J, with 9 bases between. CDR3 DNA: TGTGCCAGCAGCCCCGATAGGACTGAAGCTTTCTTT. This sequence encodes CASSPDRTEAFF.

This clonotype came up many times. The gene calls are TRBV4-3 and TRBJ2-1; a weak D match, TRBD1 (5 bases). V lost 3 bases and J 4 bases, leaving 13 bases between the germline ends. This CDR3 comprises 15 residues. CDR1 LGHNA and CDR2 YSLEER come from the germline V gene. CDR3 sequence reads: CASSQATGLYNEQFF. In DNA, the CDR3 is TGCGCCAGCAGCCAGGCAACAGGATTATACAATGAGCAGTTCTTC.

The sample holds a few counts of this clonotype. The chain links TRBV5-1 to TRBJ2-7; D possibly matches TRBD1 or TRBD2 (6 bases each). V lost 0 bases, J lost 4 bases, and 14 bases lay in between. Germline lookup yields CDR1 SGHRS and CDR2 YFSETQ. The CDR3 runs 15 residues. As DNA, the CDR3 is TGCGCCAGCAGCTTGGCGGGGGCGCTTTATTACGAGCAGTACTTC. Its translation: CASSLAGALYYEQYF.

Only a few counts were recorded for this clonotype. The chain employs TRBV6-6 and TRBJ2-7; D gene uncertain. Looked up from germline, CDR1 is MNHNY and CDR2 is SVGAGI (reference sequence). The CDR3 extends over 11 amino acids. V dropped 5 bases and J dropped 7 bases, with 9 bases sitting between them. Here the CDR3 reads CASSRSQEQYF. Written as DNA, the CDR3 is TGTGCCAGCAGTAGGTCCCAGGAGCAGTACTTC.

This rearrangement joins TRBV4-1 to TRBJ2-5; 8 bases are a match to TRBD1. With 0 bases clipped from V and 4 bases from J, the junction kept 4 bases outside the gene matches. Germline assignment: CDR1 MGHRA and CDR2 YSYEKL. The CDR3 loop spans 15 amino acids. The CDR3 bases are TGCGCCAGCAGCCAAGACGGAACAGGGGGAGAGACCCAGTACTTC. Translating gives CASSQDGTGGETQYF.

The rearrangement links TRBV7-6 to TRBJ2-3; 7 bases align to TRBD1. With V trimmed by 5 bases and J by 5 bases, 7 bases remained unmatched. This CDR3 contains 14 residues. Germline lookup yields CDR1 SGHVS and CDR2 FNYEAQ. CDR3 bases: TGTGCCAGCAGCGACAGGGCACTGGGAGATACGCAGTATTTT. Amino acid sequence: CASSDRALGDTQYF. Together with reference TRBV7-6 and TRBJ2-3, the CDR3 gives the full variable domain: GAGVSQSPRYKVTKRGQDVALRCDPISGHVSLYWYRQALGQGPEFLTYFNYEAQQDKSGLPNDRFSAERPEGSISTLTIQRTEQRDSAMYRCASSDRALGDTQYFGPGTRLTVL.

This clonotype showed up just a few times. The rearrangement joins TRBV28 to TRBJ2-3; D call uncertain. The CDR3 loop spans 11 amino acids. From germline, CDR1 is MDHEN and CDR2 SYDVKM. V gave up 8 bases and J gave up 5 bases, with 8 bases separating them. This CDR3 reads CASHGLDTQYF. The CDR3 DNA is TGTGCCAGCCACGGTTTAGATACGCAGTATTTT. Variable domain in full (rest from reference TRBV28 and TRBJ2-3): DVKVTQSSRYLVKRTGEKVFLECVQDMDHENMFWYRQDPGLGLRLIYFSYDVKMKEKGDIPEGYSVSREKKERFSLILESASTNQTSMYLCASHGLDTQYFGPGTRLTVL.